This T cell receptor beta chain was sequenced during a study of CD8 T cells in Susac syndrome. Study summary: Among the Susac syndrome patients sequenced, 5 or 6 had active disease and about 8 were in remission.

About this clonotype: The antigen is unknown.

The CDR3 covers 11 residues. V was clipped by 2 bases and J by 8 bases, with 6 bases between them. The germline gives CDR1 DFQATT, CDR2 SNEGSKA (reference sequence). RNA totalling roughly 0.45 to 1 ug underwent reverse transcription with random hexamers. TCRdb redid the calling of the immunoSEQ multiplex PCR reads with MiXCR, one entry per CDR3 protein. The sample holds 140,000 to 150,000 distinct CDR3 sequences, around 95% seen once. Definite or probable Susac syndrome was diagnosed using recently defined diagnostic criteria. Whole-study results and caveats: When the CD4+ T cell repertoires of patients with Susac syndrome were examined, they did not show any clonal expansion.

The rearrangement joins TRBV20-1 to TRBJ1-4; D is unresolved. Material: CD4+ T cells from PBMCs. This clonotype originated in a human donor with Susac syndrome. This CDR3 reads CSARLEEKLFF. As DNA, the CDR3 is TGCAGTGCTAGACTCGAGGAAAAACTGTTTTTT.